This T cell receptor (beta chain) was sequenced in a study of shared clonotypes between healthy human individuals. The CDR3 loop spans 13 amino acids. V dropped 5 bases and J dropped 5 bases, with 9 bases sitting between them. Looked up from germline, CDR1 is MNHNS and CDR2 is SASEGT. The data were produced by immunoSEQ multiplex PCR, yet TCRdb's version contains in-frame clones alone and is incomplete. The sample contains about 2,500,000 clones, roughly nine tenths of which appear only once. This clone was seen just once. Input material: naive CD4+ T cells sorted from blood. The subset here: CD45RA+ positively selected. The sequence was obtained from a man between 18 and 35 years old in good health. The chain joins TRBV6-1 to TRBJ2-2, with TRBD2 as a possible D gene (6 bases). The CDR3 is CASSRERTGELFF. In nucleotides, the CDR3 is TGTGCCAGCAGTCGGGAGAGGACCGGGGAGCTGTTTTTT.